The 10 T cell receptor beta chains in this list originate from one sample, sequenced in a study of beta chain features in type 1 diabetes (dated by TCRdb to the late 2010s). Library method: the immunoSEQ multiplex PCR assay. The entire amount of isolated RNA was reverse transcribed using the High Capacity cDNA Reverse Transcription Kit, so the sequenced TCRB transcripts were expressed ones. Imported from immuneACCESS, the table was reduced by TCRdb to in-frame sequences with V and J called. These copies leave out some clones; in studies compared against another copy, an unresolved V gene accounts for under half, and the cause of the remainder is not known. The sample table lists about 410,000 clones, more than 11% of them with a count of one. The ten largest clonotypes hold 0.035% to 0.045% of the sample. Specimen: naive CD4+ T cells from blood. Per the publication, the cell subset or site label means: true naive CD4+ T cells. The receptors shown here come from a man younger than 45 in good health.

The table lists this clone with a few counts. CDR3 sequence reads: CASSYRGTTNEQFF. CDR3 nucleotides: TGTGCCAGCAGTTACCGGGGAACCACCAATGAGCAGTTCTTC. V gene TRBV6-6 combines with J gene TRBJ2-1; possible D gene TRBD2, 5 bases. The CDR3 runs to 14 residues. Looked up from germline, CDR1 is MNHNY and CDR2 is SVGAGI (reference sequence). Trimming took off 2 bases at V and 6 bases at J, with 11 bases between the two ends.

The rearrangement joins TRBV7-2 to TRBJ2-5; D is possibly TRBD1 (5 bases). The CDR3 has 17 amino acids. Trimming took 3 bases from V and 2 from J, leaving 19 bases between them. Germline CDR1 reads SGHTA; CDR2 reads FQGNSA. CDR3 amino acids: CASSLPKLDRPQETQYF. CDR3 DNA sequence: TGTGCCAGCAGCTTGCCCAAACTTGACAGACCTCAAGAGACCCAGTACTTC.

This clone was counted only a few times. The V and J genes are TRBV15 and TRBJ2-4, with no clear D. Germline CDR1 reads LNHNV; CDR2 reads YYDKDF (reference sequence). Trimming pared 0 bases from V and 5 bases from J, leaving 11 bases between. This CDR3 comprises 15 residues. This CDR3 reads CATSRDVGWENIQYF. The CDR3 coding sequence is TGTGCCACCAGCAGAGACGTAGGGTGGGAAAACATTCAGTACTTC.

The rearrangement uses TRBV29-1 and TRBJ2-3; perhaps TRBD1 as D (5 bases). CDR3 length: 13 residues. Trimming left V 1 base short and J 3 bases short, with 8 bases between. Germline-derived CDR1 and CDR2 are SQVTM and ANQGSEA. The CDR3 DNA is TGCAGCGTTGAAGGTGGGGCGACAGATACGCAGTATTTT. It codes for CSVEGGATDTQYF.

This rearrangement joins TRBV7-9 to TRBJ2-5; no clear D. The CDR3 has 12 residues. V dropped 5 bases and J dropped 8 bases, with 12 bases sitting between them. From germline, CDR1 is SEHNR and CDR2 FQNEAQ (reference sequence). The CDR3 loop is CASSPGRDTQYF. Written as DNA, the CDR3 is TGTGCCAGCAGCCCCGGTAGGGATACCCAGTACTTC.

This clone was detected only a few times. The CDR3 reads CAWKSYTIYF. The CDR3 nucleotides are TGTGCCTGGAAGAGCTACACCATATATTTT. The chain links TRBV30 to TRBJ1-3; D unclear. Germline V gives CDR1 GTSNPN, CDR2 SVGIG (reference sequence). This CDR3 has 10 amino acids. V gave up 4 bases and J gave up 8 bases, with 6 bases separating them.

The rearrangement joins TRBV30 to TRBJ2-3; a possible D gene is TRBD1 (6 bases). Per germline, CDR1 GTSNPN and CDR2 SVGIG (reference sequence). The ends were cut back, 3 bases at V and 0 bases at J, with 16 bases in the middle. The CDR3 covers 16 residues. The DNA of the CDR3 is TGTGCCTGGAGCCCGTCCAGGACAGTTAGCACAGATACGCAGTATTTT. It specifies CAWSPSRTVSTDTQYF.

V and J are TRBV18 and TRBJ2-1; D uncertain. This CDR3 region has 11 residues. Deletions cut 6 bases from V and 5 bases from J, with 5 bases between. Germline V CDR1 and CDR2: KGHSH, LQKENI. CDR3 sequence reads: CASSPNNEQFF. DNA for the CDR3: TGTGCCAGCTCGCCGAACAATGAGCAGTTCTTC.

This clone was found many times. The chain's CDR3 is CAWRTLPSQSGANVLTF. The CDR3 DNA reads TGTGCCTGGAGAACACTGCCAAGTCAGTCTGGGGCCAACGTCCTGACTTTC. The J gene is TRBJ2-6, the V gene TRBV30; the D is unclear. The germline gives CDR1 GTSNPN, CDR2 SVGIG (reference sequence). V was cut by 3 bases and J by 1 base, with 16 bases left in between. The CDR3 has 17 amino acids.

The V and J genes are TRBV6-5 and TRBJ2-3, with D perhaps TRBD1 (5 bases). V lost 6 bases and J 4 bases, leaving 17 bases between the germline ends. Germline CDR1 is MNHEY and CDR2 is SVGAGI. The CDR3 sequence is 15 residues long. CDR3 in amino acids: CASSPRQTRADTQYF. For the CDR3, the DNA is TGTGCCAGCAGCCCCCGACAGACAAGGGCAGATACGCAGTATTTT.